This is a list of T cell receptor beta chains from one sample in a study of blood T cells in healthy people across ages. TCRdb reanalysed the 5' RACE reads using MiXCR and keeps one entry per CDR3 protein. The sample lists about 1.6 million distinct CDR3 sequences; about 35% were seen once. The sequencing input was blood. The origin of the receptors is a woman aged 25-40 years in good health. Each CDR3 is given with its conserved first and last residue. The D gene is left open where the match is weak. Size is stated for part of the rows, as once, few or many counts, or as a class when the clone is expanded.

d_call: TRBD1
j_call: TRBJ2-3
clone_size: few
v_call: TRBV20-1
cdr3_nt: TGCAGTGCGGAGCGACAGGGGAGAGCAGATACGCAGTATTTT
cdr3_aa: CSAERQGRADTQYF

d_call: -
j_call: TRBJ1-4
clone_size: -
v_call: TRBV11-1
cdr3_nt: TGTGCCAGCAGCTTAGAGGCAGGGACGTCTAATGAAAAACTGTTTTTT
cdr3_aa: CASSLEAGTSNEKLFF

d_call: -
j_call: TRBJ2-7
clone_size: once
v_call: TRBV12-3/TRBV12-4
cdr3_nt: TGTGCCAGCAGTTTAGGGCGACAGGTCATTGACGAGCAGTACTTC
cdr3_aa: CASSLGRQVIDEQYF

d_call: -
j_call: TRBJ2-1
clone_size: -
v_call: TRBV20-1
cdr3_nt: TGCAGTGACAAAGGAGGGGTAGTCAGATCCTACAATGAGCAGTTCTTC
cdr3_aa: CSDKGGVVRSYNEQFF

d_call: TRBD1
j_call: TRBJ2-7
clone_size: -
v_call: TRBV19
cdr3_nt: TGTGCCAGTAGTGAATCGGGACAGGGAGCCTACGAGCAGTACTTC
cdr3_aa: CASSESGQGAYEQYF

d_call: -
j_call: TRBJ1-1
clone_size: few
v_call: TRBV6-1
cdr3_nt: TGTGCCAGCAGTGCTCCTTACAGGGCTGTGAACACTGAAGCTTTCTTT
cdr3_aa: CASSAPYRAVNTEAFF

d_call: -
j_call: TRBJ2-1
clone_size: few
v_call: TRBV7-7
cdr3_nt: TGTGCCAGCAGCTTAGGTCCATGGCTCGAAGGATACAATGAGCAGTTCTTC
cdr3_aa: CASSLGPWLEGYNEQFF

d_call: -
j_call: TRBJ2-1
clone_size: -
v_call: TRBV15
cdr3_nt: TGTGCCACCAGCAGAGATTACGGGACCGAAACCTACAATGAGCAGTTCTTC
cdr3_aa: CATSRDYGTETYNEQFF

d_call: -
j_call: TRBJ2-7
clone_size: -
v_call: TRBV18
cdr3_nt: TGTGTCAGCTCACCGGGGGTTTCCTACGAGCAGTACTTC
cdr3_aa: CVSSPGVSYEQYF

d_call: -
j_call: TRBJ2-1
clone_size: -
v_call: TRBV2
cdr3_nt: TGTGCCAGCAGTGTACTACAGGGAGGAGAGCAGTTCTTC
cdr3_aa: CASSVLQGGEQFF

d_call: TRBD2
j_call: TRBJ2-3
clone_size: few
v_call: TRBV4-2
cdr3_nt: TGTGCCAGCAGCCAAGATATGGTGCGGGGGAATACGCAGTATTTT
cdr3_aa: CASSQDMVRGNTQYF

d_call: -
j_call: TRBJ2-3
clone_size: few
v_call: TRBV2
cdr3_nt: TGTGCCAGCAGTGAAGCCCCACGGGGCACAGATACGCAGTATTTT
cdr3_aa: CASSEAPRGTDTQYF

d_call: -
j_call: TRBJ2-5
clone_size: -
v_call: TRBV28
cdr3_nt: TGTGCCAGCAGTTTTGGTCTTGGCCCTGGAGAGACCCAGTACTTC
cdr3_aa: CASSFGLGPGETQYF

d_call: -
j_call: TRBJ2-5
clone_size: -
v_call: TRBV4-1
cdr3_nt: TGCGCCAGCAGCTCAAGCAGGGCTGGGCAAGAGACCCAGTACTTC
cdr3_aa: CASSSSRAGQETQYF

d_call: TRBD2
j_call: TRBJ2-7
clone_size: -
v_call: TRBV18
cdr3_nt: TGTGCCAGCTCACCACGCTCCGGGACTAGCGGGAGGGCCTACGAGCAGTACTTC
cdr3_aa: CASSPRSGTSGRAYEQYF

d_call: TRBD1
j_call: TRBJ1-1
clone_size: -
v_call: TRBV12-3/TRBV12-4
cdr3_nt: TGTGCCAGCAGTTTAAGGGACAGTAACACTGAAGCTTTCTTT
cdr3_aa: CASSLRDSNTEAFF

d_call: -
j_call: TRBJ2-5
clone_size: few
v_call: TRBV5-1
cdr3_nt: TGCGCCAGCAGCACCCTGGGCCCCTCCGGGACTTCCATACCCGAGACCCAGTACTTC
cdr3_aa: CASSTLGPSGTSIPETQYF